The source of this TCR beta chain is a study of cytomegalovirus exposure and HLA in healthy donors. Both 60 Vbeta primers and 13 Jbeta primers went into the PCR. As processed by the authors: Later reanalysis found tens of millions of unique TCR beta chains, around 10 million of them shared. The method was immunoSEQ multiplex PCR; TCRdb's version includes in-frame clones alone and lacks a portion of them. V, J and clone size reflect that table, while D and trimming were determined from the DNA. Of about 140,000 clones detected, roughly 79% appear once; the ten largest clones hold about 0.97%. This clone was counted only a few times. Germline V CDR1 and CDR2: MRHNA, SNTAGT. Trimming took 2 bases from V and 0 from J, leaving 9 bases between them. The CDR3 is made up of 15 amino acids.

The source of this sequence is a man aged 18 to 30 in good health and CMV-seronegative. The V gene is TRBV6-4, the J gene TRBJ2-3; D is unresolved. The sample consisted of PBMCs. The CDR3 region is CASSDGRTSTDTQYF. CDR3 sequence (DNA): TGTGCCAGCAGTGACGGGCGTACTAGCACAGATACGCAGTATTTT.